What follows are 17 T cell receptor beta chains derived from one specimen sequenced in a study of human T cells and chemical hapten exposure. Time point noted: patch test 1, 2 weeks after DPC sensitization. Indicated treatment: therapeutic diphenylcyclopropenone sensitization with weekly scalp DPC. MiXCR, run by TCRdb on the RACE reads, gives a single entry per CDR3 protein. The sample includes roughly 180,000 distinct CDR3 sequences, approximately 20% of them seen just once. This specimen consisted of whole blood, obtained in connection with sensitization to the hapten diphenylcyclopropenone (DPC). The receptors come from a woman in her forties or fifties with alopecia areata. Some clones in this sample may be carry-over from other donors' samples.

The sample holds a few counts of this clonotype. The gene calls are TRBV3-1 and TRBJ2-7; 10 bases agree with TRBD2. J lost 5 bases, V lost 1 base, and 5 bases had no gene match. Looked up from germline, CDR1 is LGHDT and CDR2 is YNNKEL (reference sequence). This CDR3 is 15 amino acids long. Here the CDR3 reads CASSQGPSGSHEQYF. The CDR3 nucleotides are TGTGCCAGCAGCCAAGGACCTAGCGGGAGTCACGAGCAGTACTTC.

The chain has TRBV19 and TRBJ2-5, with D maybe TRBD2 (5 bases). CDR3 length: 13 residues. Germline V gives CDR1 LNHDA, CDR2 SQIVND (reference sequence). Between the trimmed V and J ends, which lost 3 bases and 9 bases, there was a span of 14 bases. CDR3 amino acids: CASSMGTRQSQYF. As DNA, the CDR3 is TGTGCCAGTAGTATGGGAACTAGGCAGTCCCAGTACTTC.

This rearrangement joins TRBV5-1 to TRBJ2-2; tentative D call: TRBD2 (5 bases). Germline V gene lookup returns CDR1 SGHRS and CDR2 YFSETQ. Deletions cut 7 bases from V and 6 bases from J, with 13 bases between. The CDR3 is made up of 13 amino acids. This CDR3 is CASSTSVSGELFF. The CDR3 DNA reads as TGCGCCAGCTCAACTAGTGTTTCCGGGGAGCTGTTTTTT.

This clonotype was detected a few times. The chain joins TRBV20-1 to TRBJ2-3; D not resolved. CDR1 DFQATT and CDR2 SNEGSKA come from the germline V gene (reference sequence). The CDR3 has 15 amino acids. V dropped 0 bases and J dropped 0 bases, with 10 bases sitting between them. The CDR3 coding sequence is TGCAGTGCTAGAGATCCGATAACTAGCACAGATACGCAGTATTTT. Translated, it gives CSARDPITSTDTQYF.

This clonotype was observed a few times. The V and J genes are TRBV28 and TRBJ2-1; 8 bases line up with TRBD2. This CDR3 is built from 19 residues. Trimming cost V 0 bases and J 0 bases; bases outside gene matches: 10. Germline V gives CDR1 MDHEN, CDR2 SYDVKM. The CDR3 nucleotides are TGTGCCAGCAGTTTATGGTCGGGGCTAGCGGGTGTCTCCTACAATGAGCAGTTCTTC. It is translated as CASSLWSGLAGVSYNEQFF.

The chain recombines TRBV2 with TRBJ2-1; D remains unclear. The CDR3 runs 16 residues. CDR1 SNHLY and CDR2 FYNNEI come from the germline V gene. Trimming left V 10 bases short and J 0 bases short, with 19 bases between. The CDR3 bases are TGTGCCACACGTCCGAAGGATTCCAGCTCCTACAATGAGCAGTTCTTC. It translates to CATRPKDSSSYNEQFF.

The V gene is TRBV6-4, the J gene TRBJ2-7; TRBD2 matches 8 bases. The V segment lost 0 bases and the J segment 4 bases; nucleotides outside the gene matches: 14. In germline, CDR1 is MRHNA, CDR2 SNTAGT. The CDR3 length is 18 residues. The CDR3 sequence is CASSDSMREGLGSYEQYF. Here the CDR3 DNA reads TGTGCCAGCAGTGACTCGATGAGAGAGGGACTAGGGAGTTACGAGCAGTACTTC.

The chain combines TRBV18 with TRBJ1-1; D is ambiguous. Germline V gives CDR1 KGHSH, CDR2 LQKENI. The CDR3 has 13 amino acids. V was clipped by 3 bases and J by 6 bases, with 11 bases between them. The CDR3 loop reads CASSPWETAEAFF. DNA for the CDR3: TGTGCCAGCTCACCTTGGGAAACCGCTGAAGCTTTCTTT.

In this sample, this clonotype turned up a few times. The chain recombines TRBV27 with TRBJ2-7, with a possible D match to TRBD2 (6 bases). V lost 2 bases, J lost 12 bases, and 11 bases lay in between. This CDR3 has 11 residues. From germline, CDR1 is MNHEY and CDR2 SMNVEV (reference sequence). CDR3 in DNA: TGTGCCAGCAGTTTACGGCCCGGGGGGTACTTC. This gives the protein CASSLRPGGYF.

The rearrangement joins TRBV5-5 to TRBJ2-1; 10 nucleotides agree with TRBD2. Per germline, CDR1 SGHKS and CDR2 YYEKEE (reference sequence). There are 15 residues in the CDR3. Germline trimming cut 4 bases from V and 4 bases from J; bases unmatched to any gene: 5. DNA for the CDR3: TGTGCCAGCAGCGACGGACTAGCGGAGTACAATGAGCAGTTCTTC. Residues: CASSDGLAEYNEQFF.

This clonotype occurred a few times. The chain uses TRBV28 and TRBJ1-6; D is possibly TRBD1 (6 bases). V was shortened by 8 bases and J by 0 bases, with 14 bases between the two germline ends. This CDR3 is 16 amino acids long. Germline V lookup: CDR1 MDHEN, CDR2 SYDVKM. The CDR3 loop reads CASGLTGSSYNSPLHF. As DNA, the CDR3 is TGTGCCAGCGGGTTGACAGGCAGCTCCTATAATTCACCCCTCCACTTT. Filled out from reference TRBV28 and TRBJ1-6, the complete variable domain reads DVKVTQSSRYLVKRTGEKVFLECVQDMDHENMFWYRQDPGLGLRLIYFSYDVKMKEKGDIPEGYSVSREKKERFSLILESASTNQTSMYLCASGLTGSSYNSPLHFGNGTRLTVT.

The rearrangement links TRBV20-1 to TRBJ2-5, with 12 bases identical to TRBD1. Germline V gene sequence: CDR1 DFQATT, CDR2 SNEGSKA (reference sequence). J gave up 7 bases and V 0 bases, and 15 bases lay outside the gene matches. The CDR3 sequence is 18 residues long. CDR3 amino acids: CSARDLGDRGPPFGTQYF. The CDR3 region has the DNA TGCAGTGCTAGAGATTTGGGGGACAGGGGGCCCCCATTCGGGACCCAGTACTTC.

This clonotype was found a few times. The CDR3 DNA reads TGTGCCAGCAGTGAGACGGCGGGACTAGGCTTCAATGAGCAGTTCTTC. Encoded protein: CASSETAGLGFNEQFF. This rearrangement joins TRBV2 to TRBJ2-1, with 8 bases aligning to TRBD2. Trimming took 3 bases from V and 6 from J; bases not matched to a gene: 10. The length of the CDR3 is 16 residues. CDR1 SNHLY and CDR2 FYNNEI come from the germline V gene.

This clonotype was counted at least ten times. The chain uses TRBV27 and TRBJ2-7; D possibly corresponds to TRBD2 (6 bases). The V end was cut by 3 bases, the J end by 5 bases, with 11 bases between. CDR3 length equals 13 residues. From germline, CDR1 is MNHEY and CDR2 SMNVEV (reference sequence). CDR3 bases: TGTGCCAGCAGTTTTAGAGGAGGGAACGAGCAGTACTTC. It yields the protein CASSFRGGNEQYF.

The chain links TRBV12-3 or TRBV12-4 to TRBJ2-3, with a weak D call TRBD2 (6 bases). There are 12 residues in the CDR3. Trimming shortened V by 7 bases and J by 1 base, and 6 bases separated the two germline ends. The CDR3 coding sequence is TGTGCCAGCACTAGCGGCACAGATACGCAGTATTTT. This sequence encodes CASTSGTDTQYF.

This clonotype showed up just a few times. The CDR3 spells CATSRVQASTYEQYF. DNA for the CDR3: TGTGCCACCAGCAGAGTACAGGCCTCAACCTACGAGCAGTACTTC. This rearrangement joins TRBV15 to TRBJ2-7; D may be TRBD1 (5 bases). CDR1 and CDR2 (germline): LNHNV, YYDKDF (reference sequence). The CDR3 totals 15 residues. Deletions cut 1 base from V and 2 bases from J, with 12 bases between.

This clonotype appeared a few times. The chain uses TRBV2 and TRBJ2-2, with 9 positions matching TRBD2. Germline CDR1 is SNHLY and CDR2 is FYNNEI. This CDR3 is built from 14 residues. J was trimmed by 8 bases and V by 8 bases; bases with no gene match: 9. CDR3 DNA sequence: TGTGCCAGCCGAGAACTAGCGGGCTTAGGGGAGCTGTTTTTT. Protein: CASRELAGLGELFF.